The rows below give T cell receptor beta chains drawn from one sample of a study of cytomegalovirus exposure and HLA in healthy donors. Some clones are missing from TCRdb's copy, which holds only in-frame ones; the method was immunoSEQ multiplex PCR. The sample includes over 150,000 clones, roughly 87% of them seen just once. The sample was PBMCs. Source of these receptors: a man aged 45 to 65 in good health and CMV-seronegative. Each CDR3 is given with its conserved first and last residue. A D gene is named only where the DNA matches it firmly. A row's size may be missing; if present it is once, few, many or a size class.

V	size	D	J	CDR3	DNA
TRBV7-3	NA	TRBD2	TRBJ2-3	CASSRTSGGSTDTQYF	TGTGCCAGCAGTCGGACTAGCGGGGGAAGCACAGATACGCAGTATTTT
TRBV7-6	NA	NA	TRBJ1-2	CASSQQGYYGYTF	TGTGCCAGCAGCCAACAGGGTTACTATGGCTACACCTTC
TRBV5-1	NA	NA	TRBJ1-4	CASSLQGWANEKLFF	TGCGCCAGCAGCCTACAGGGTTGGGCTAATGAAAAACTGTTTTTT
TRBV9	once	NA	TRBJ2-5	CASSPTGVQETQYF	TGTGCCAGCAGCCCCACGGGGGTCCAAGAGACCCAGTACTTC
TRBV6-1	NA	TRBD1	TRBJ2-5	CASSGYPGQGKETQYF	TGTGCCAGCAGTGGATACCCGGGACAGGGTAAAGAGACCCAGTACTTC
TRBV5-1	NA	TRBD1	TRBJ1-1	CASSSDRGVTEAFF	TGCGCCAGCAGCAGCGACAGGGGGGTTACTGAAGCTTTCTTT
TRBV19	once	NA	TRBJ1-5	CASRPSQVGQPQHF	TGTGCCAGTAGGCCAAGCCAGGTAGGACAGCCCCAGCATTTT
TRBV6-5	NA	TRBD2	TRBJ2-1	CASSLSGSSYNEQFF	TGTGCCAGCAGCCTTAGCGGGAGCTCCTACAATGAGCAGTTCTTC
TRBV5-1	NA	NA	TRBJ1-5	CASSLGGLEDQPQHF	TGCGCCAGCAGCTTGGGGGGGCTAGAGGATCAGCCCCAGCATTTT
TRBV5-1	NA	NA	TRBJ2-5	CASSLRLAEQETQYF	TGCGCCAGCAGCCTACGTTTAGCGGAACAAGAGACCCAGTACTTC
TRBV7-3	NA	TRBD2	TRBJ2-2	CASRIAGAGTGELFF	TGTGCCAGCAGGATAGCGGGAGCTGGTACCGGGGAGCTGTTTTTT
TRBV5-1	NA	NA	TRBJ2-1	CASSSPGLGVWNEQFF	TGCGCCAGCAGCTCACCGGGACTGGGGGTTTGGAATGAGCAGTTCTTC
TRBV10-3	NA	NA	TRBJ2-7	CANRDRLGVPYEQYF	TGTGCCAATAGAGACAGGCTGGGCGTGCCCTACGAGCAGTACTTC
TRBV7-9	NA	NA	TRBJ1-2	CASSLGGGGSDPYGYTF	TGTGCCAGCAGCTTGGGTGGGGGGGGATCCGATCCCTATGGCTACACCTTC
TRBV6-5	NA	NA	TRBJ2-7	CASSYGEDSYEQYF	TGTGCCAGCAGTTACGGAGAGGACAGTTACGAGCAGTACTTC
TRBV6-1	NA	NA	TRBJ2-6	CASRRQFSGANVLTF	TGTGCCAGCAGGCGACAATTCTCTGGGGCCAACGTCCTGACTTTC
TRBV5-1	once	NA	TRBJ2-7	CASSLGRSDEQYF	TGCGCCAGCAGCTTGGGACGGAGTGACGAGCAGTACTTC
TRBV6-6	NA	NA	TRBJ1-2	CASIEGGNNYGYTF	TGTGCCAGCATAGAGGGTGGGAATAACTATGGCTACACCTTC
TRBV7-3	once	TRBD2	TRBJ2-2	CASSLGGGTGELFF	TGTGCCAGCAGCTTAGGCGGGGGCACCGGGGAGCTGTTTTTT
TRBV6-5	NA	TRBD1	TRBJ2-3	CASSPWDRGDTQYF	TGTGCCAGCAGTCCGTGGGACAGGGGAGATACGCAGTATTTT
TRBV9	NA	NA	TRBJ2-1	CASSVVGTYSYNEQFF	TGTGCCAGCAGCGTAGTCGGGACTTACTCCTACAATGAGCAGTTCTTC
TRBV7-2	few	TRBD1	TRBJ2-5	CASSLGTGNKETQYF	TGTGCCAGCAGCCTAGGGACAGGGAATAAAGAGACCCAGTACTTC
TRBV7-3	once	TRBD1	TRBJ2-1	CASSLGGQGNEQFF	TGTGCCAGCAGCTTAGGAGGACAGGGAAACGAGCAGTTCTTC
TRBV14	NA	TRBD2	TRBJ2-1	CASSQGLAGYNEQFF	TGTGCCAGCAGCCAAGGACTAGCGGGATACAATGAGCAGTTCTTC
TRBV12-5	NA	TRBD1	TRBJ1-1	CASGLGQGRAFF	TGTGCTAGTGGTTTGGGACAGGGAAGGGCTTTCTTT
TRBV7-9	few	TRBD1	TRBJ1-1	CASKTGLGDTEAFF	TGTGCCAGCAAGACAGGGTTGGGAGACACTGAAGCTTTCTTT
TRBV15	NA	TRBD2	TRBJ2-5	CATSRSYGTSGDIQETQYF	TGTGCCACCAGCAGATCATATGGGACTAGCGGAGATATCCAAGAGACCCAGTACTTC
TRBV28	NA	TRBD1	TRBJ1-6	CASSLATGVKSPLHF	TGTGCCAGCAGTTTAGCTACAGGGGTAAAATCACCCCTCCACTTT
TRBV11-2	NA	NA	TRBJ2-5	CASSLSGGGSRAMETQYF	TGTGCCAGCAGCTTAAGTGGAGGCGGGTCGAGGGCGATGGAGACCCAGTACTTC
TRBV19	NA	NA	TRBJ1-2	CASSMMGDYGYTF	TGTGCCAGTAGTATGATGGGAGATTATGGCTACACCTTC
TRBV19	NA	NA	TRBJ1-2	CASSIVQGFYGYTF	TGTGCCAGTAGTATAGTACAGGGTTTCTATGGCTACACCTTC
TRBV7-8	NA	TRBD1	TRBJ2-1	CASSSQGFWGNEQFF	TGTGCCAGCAGCTCACAGGGGTTTTGGGGCAATGAGCAGTTCTTC
TRBV6-1	few	NA	TRBJ1-3	CASSQDSYTDRHSGNTIYF	TGTGCCAGCAGTCAAGACTCTTACACCGACAGACACTCTGGAAACACCATATATTTT
TRBV19	NA	TRBD2	TRBJ2-5	CASSMGTSGGPWETQYF	TGTGCCAGTAGTATGGGGACTAGCGGGGGGCCGTGGGAGACCCAGTACTTC
TRBV11-3	NA	NA	TRBJ2-2	CASRRVGGELFF	TGTGCCAGCAGAAGAGTCGGCGGGGAGCTGTTTTTT